The entry below describes one TCR beta chain. The antigen remains undetermined. Assay: immunoSEQ multiplex PCR; the TCRdb copy retains only in-frame clones and omits some. The sample contains over 70,000 clones, 95% of which appear only once. The germline CDR1 and CDR2 sequences are SGHDN and FVKESK. This CDR3 has 15 amino acids. The trim removed 5 bases at V and 5 bases at J, leaving 9 bases unmatched. The sample is drawn from a study of siplizumab effects on memory and regulatory T cells. Overall study findings and caveats: Memory cells seemed less diverse than naive T cells, which seemed major alloresponse contributors.

Sequencing was carried out using CD8+ T cells sorted from blood. This sequence joins TRBV14 and TRBJ2-5, with 9 bases fitting TRBD2. This clonotype was obtained from a human donor in good health. The CDR3 loop reads CASSDIAGEAETQYF. The CDR3 DNA reads as TGTGCCAGCAGCGATATAGCGGGAGAGGCGGAGACCCAGTACTTC.